This T cell receptor beta chain was captured by sequencing in a study of OX40 agonist ivuxolimab in advanced cancers. Data came from immunoSEQ multiplex PCR; TCRdb stores just in-frame clones and leaves some out. This sample has some 51,000 clones, with around 82% found just once. The V and J ends lost 9 bases and 6 bases respectively, with 20 bases between them. Germline V lookup: CDR1 MDHEN, CDR2 SYDVKM. This CDR3 has 14 residues. This sample comprised CD4+ or CD8+ T cells sorted from blood, obtained in a trial of the OX40 agonist ivuxolimab. The chain joins TRBV28 to TRBJ2-5; no definite D call. The source of this sequence is an adult with an advanced solid tumor such as melanoma, head and neck, liver or kidney cancer. Here the CDR3 DNA reads TGTGCCAGTTGGTCGACACGAGGCCATCAGACCCAGTACTTC. Its translation is CASWSTRGHQTQYF.